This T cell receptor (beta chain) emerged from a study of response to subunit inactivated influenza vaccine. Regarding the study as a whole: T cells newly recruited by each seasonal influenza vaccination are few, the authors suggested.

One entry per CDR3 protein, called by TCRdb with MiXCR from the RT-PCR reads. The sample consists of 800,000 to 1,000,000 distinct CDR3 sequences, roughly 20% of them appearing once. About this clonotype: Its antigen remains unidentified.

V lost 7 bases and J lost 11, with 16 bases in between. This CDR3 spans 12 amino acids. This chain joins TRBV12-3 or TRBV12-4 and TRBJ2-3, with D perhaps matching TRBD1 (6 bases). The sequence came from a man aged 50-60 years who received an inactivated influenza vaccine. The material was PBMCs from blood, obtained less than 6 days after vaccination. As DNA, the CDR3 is TGTGCCAGCACCGAGGTGGGACATAGGCAGTATTTT. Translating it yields CASTEVGHRQYF.